This record covers a single T cell receptor beta chain. The repertoire was sequenced with immunoSEQ multiplex PCR; TCRdb's copy has only in-frame clones and lacks some. The sample shows 110,000 or so clones, 85% to 90% of them seen only once. This specimen belongs to a study of blood T cell repertoires in COVID-19. Study overall: The analysed material was cDNA or gDNA that came from T cells, B-cell-depleted T cells, or PBMCs.

The CDR3 extends over 15 amino acids. Looked up from germline, CDR1 is ENHRY and CDR2 is SYGVKD. The trim removed 10 bases at V and 5 bases at J, leaving 11 bases unmatched. The rearrangement links TRBV10-3 to TRBJ2-2; the match to TRBD1 covers 9 bases. The TCR comes from a man in his sixties with acute or convalescent COVID-19. Sequencing used peripheral blood. CDR3 DNA: TGTGCCACTGACCGCGGACAGGGGAAGACCGGGGAGCTGTTTTTT. Translating it yields CATDRGQGKTGELFF.